Below, 19 T cell receptor beta chains from the same sample are listed, as sequenced in a study of blood T cell repertoires in COVID-19. Assay used: immunoSEQ multiplex PCR; TCRdb lists only in-frame clones, some missing. Among 150,000 or so clones listed, approximately 87% were seen once. The sequencing input was peripheral blood. Receptor source: a woman in her 70s with COVID-19, enrolled during active disease.

The chain uses TRBV2 and TRBJ1-1, with 9 bases matching TRBD1. The germline CDR1 and CDR2 sequences are SNHLY and FYNNEI. The V gene end was trimmed by 6 bases and the J gene end by 6 bases; junction bases not matched to a gene: 5. This CDR3 is built from 13 residues. The CDR3 coding sequence is TGTGCCAGCAGGACGAGGGACAGGGCTGAAGCTTTCTTT. Encoded protein: CASRTRDRAEAFF.

V usage is TRBV7-2 and J usage is TRBJ2-7; 8 bases agree with TRBD2. J gave up 2 bases and V 5 bases, and 8 bases lay outside the gene matches. Germline assignment: CDR1 SGHTA and CDR2 FQGNSA. This CDR3 has 15 residues. The CDR3 loop reads CASSPLAGPTYEQYF. The CDR3 DNA reads TGTGCCAGCAGCCCCCTAGCGGGCCCAACCTACGAGCAGTACTTC.

This chain uses TRBV27 with TRBJ1-3, with 9 nucleotides matching TRBD1. CDR3 length: 16 amino acids. The V gene's germline CDR1 is MNHEY and CDR2 SMNVEV (reference sequence). The trim removed 6 bases at V and 4 bases at J, leaving 10 bases unmatched. In DNA form, the CDR3 reads TGTGCCAGCAGGCAAACACAGGGGGCGTTCGGAAACACCATATATTTT. Its translation is CASRQTQGAFGNTIYF.

V gene TRBV7-2 combines with J gene TRBJ2-2; the match to TRBD1 covers 9 bases. There are 16 residues in the CDR3. Trimming took 0 bases from V and 6 from J; bases not matched to a gene: 5. Germline assignment: CDR1 SGHTA and CDR2 FQGNSA. The chain's CDR3 is CASSLAGQGNPGELFF. CDR3 nucleotide sequence: TGTGCCAGCAGCTTAGCGGGACAGGGCAACCCCGGGGAGCTGTTTTTT.

J is TRBJ2-1 and V is TRBV6-6; 11 bases agree with TRBD2. The CDR3 is made up of 15 amino acids. In germline, CDR1 is MNHNY, CDR2 SVGAGI (reference sequence). Germline trimming cut 6 bases from V and 4 bases from J; bases unmatched to any gene: 5. The CDR3 loop is CASRATSGGYNEQFF. For the CDR3, the DNA is TGTGCCAGCAGGGCAACTAGCGGGGGATACAATGAGCAGTTCTTC.

The chain links TRBV5-4 to TRBJ1-6; 8 positions match TRBD1. The length of the CDR3 is 14 residues. Germline trimming cut 0 bases from V and 7 bases from J; bases unmatched to any gene: 0. Germline assignment: CDR1 SGHNT and CDR2 YYREEE (reference sequence). The CDR3 loop reads CASSLGTGNSPLHF. The CDR3 DNA sequence: TGTGCCAGCAGCTTGGGGACAGGGAATTCACCCCTCCACTTT.

The CDR3 DNA is TGTGCCAGCAGTTACAACCGGGGCTACGAGCAGTACTTC. This sequence encodes CASSYNRGYEQYF. V and J are TRBV6-6 and TRBJ2-7; TRBD2 is a possible D gene (5 bases). This CDR3 has 13 residues. The germline CDR1 and CDR2 sequences are MNHNY and SVGAGI (reference sequence). The ends were cut back, 2 bases at V and 3 bases at J, with 8 bases in the middle.

The sample holds one count of this clone. The V and J genes are TRBV7-6 and TRBJ2-1; 7 bases fit TRBD2. The V gene's germline CDR1 is SGHVS and CDR2 FNYEAQ. The CDR3 contains 15 residues. Losses at the gene ends were 5 bases for V and 8 bases for J; bases not matched to a gene: 12. The DNA of the CDR3 is TGTGCCAGCAGCCCCCGGGGGGAGGCAATCCATGAGCAGTTCTTC. Protein product: CASSPRGEAIHEQFF.

The rearrangement links TRBV7-8 to TRBJ1-6, with 9 bases identical to TRBD1. J lost 7 bases, V lost 4 bases, and 2 bases had no gene match. The germline V gene has CDR1 SGHVS and CDR2 FQNEAQ. The CDR3 runs to 14 residues. CDR3 region: CASSSDRGNSPLHF. The CDR3 DNA is TGTGCCAGCAGCTCAGACAGGGGGAATTCACCCCTCCACTTT.

This clone was seen a single time. This chain uses TRBV23-1 with TRBJ1-4, with 10 bases identical to TRBD1. TRBV23-1 falls under the ORF class, with uncertain function. The CDR3 sequence is 19 residues long. The V and J ends lost 9 bases and 2 bases, in that order; junction bases with no gene match: 18. This CDR3 reads CASPPHPGTGVSTNEKLFF. The CDR3 region has the DNA TGCGCCAGTCCCCCGCATCCCGGGACAGGGGTGTCGACTAATGAAAAACTGTTTTTT.

The gene calls are TRBV14 and TRBJ2-1; D unresolved. The CDR3 runs to 12 residues. Trimming shortened V by 1 base and J by 6 bases, and 4 bases separated the two germline ends. The germline gives CDR1 SGHDN, CDR2 FVKESK. CDR3 sequence (DNA): TGTGCCAGCAGCCAAGCGCGCAATGAGCAGTTCTTC. This codes for CASSQARNEQFF. The variable domain in full, completed from reference TRBV14 and TRBJ2-1, reads EAGVTQFPSHSVIEKGQTVTLRCDPISGHDNLYWYRRVMGKEIKFLLHFVKESKQDESGMPNNRFLAERTGGTYSTLKVQPAELEDSGVYFCASSQARNEQFFGPGTRLTVL.

The chain uses TRBV11-2 and TRBJ2-1, with TRBD2 identical over 12 bases. The CDR3 is 15 residues long. V gave up 6 bases and J gave up 4 bases; unmatched junction bases: 4. The germline CDR1 and CDR2 sequences are SGHAT and FQNNGV. The CDR3 reads CASRLAGGAYNEQFF. In nucleotides, the CDR3 is TGTGCCAGCAGGCTAGCGGGGGGGGCTTACAATGAGCAGTTCTTC.

The chain carries TRBV6-5 and TRBJ1-1; 7 bases agree with TRBD1. The CDR3 runs to 14 residues. Trimming took 5 bases from V and 6 from J; bases not matched to a gene: 9. Germline V gene sequence: CDR1 MNHEY, CDR2 SVGAGI. The CDR3 sequence is CASSPTGSFSEAFF. Here the CDR3 DNA reads TGTGCCAGCAGTCCGACAGGGAGTTTCTCTGAAGCTTTCTTT.

The chain carries TRBV7-2 and TRBJ1-5, with a weak D call TRBD1 (6 bases). Per germline, CDR1 SGHTA and CDR2 FQGNSA. Trimming removed 5 bases from V and 0 bases from J, with 11 bases in between. CDR3 length: 15 amino acids. The CDR3 reads CASSQDSHSNQPQHF. CDR3 DNA: TGTGCCAGCAGCCAGGACAGTCATAGCAATCAGCCCCAGCATTTT.

This chain joins TRBV29-1 and TRBJ2-3; maybe TRBD1 (6 bases). Germline CDR1 and CDR2: SQVTM and ANQGSEA. Trimming pared 4 bases from V and 6 bases from J, leaving 14 bases between. The CDR3 is 13 amino acids. CDR3 loop: CSVVGHSMDTQYF. CDR3 nucleotide sequence: TGCAGCGTTGTGGGACACAGCATGGATACGCAGTATTTT.

This chain links TRBV6-2 or TRBV6-3 with TRBJ1-5, with TRBD1 matching over 8 bases. The CDR3 runs 17 residues. Per the germline V gene, CDR1 is MNHEY and CDR2 is SVGEGT. The V gene end was trimmed by 2 bases and the J gene end by 0 bases; junction bases not matched to a gene: 6. The chain's CDR3 is CASSYGQGSPSNQPQHF. The CDR3 DNA reads TGTGCCAGCAGTTACGGACAGGGATCTCCTAGCAATCAGCCCCAGCATTTT.

The gene calls are TRBV5-1 and TRBJ2-7; the match to TRBD2 covers 8 bases. V shed 6 bases and J 6 bases; nucleotides not matched to a gene: 11. CDR3 length equals 14 residues. In germline, CDR1 is SGHRS, CDR2 YFSETQ. CDR3 region: CASTGGAGRVEQYF. As DNA, the CDR3 is TGCGCCAGCACCGGGGGGGCCGGTCGAGTCGAGCAGTACTTC.

Only a few counts were recorded for this clone. This chain links TRBV5-1 with TRBJ1-1; possible D gene TRBD1, 6 bases. The CDR3 totals 15 residues. V was pared by 3 bases and J by 0 bases, with 12 bases between. Germline CDR1 reads SGHRS; CDR2 reads YFSETQ. CDR3 protein: CASSSTTGMNTEAFF. The CDR3 DNA is TGCGCCAGCAGCTCCACGACAGGAATGAACACTGAAGCTTTCTTT.

The V and J genes are TRBV23-1 and TRBJ1-6, with TRBD1 matching 8 bases. TRBV23-1 is recorded as an ORF, its role being uncertain. Trimming cost V 6 bases and J 0 bases; bases outside gene matches: 25. The CDR3 spans 23 residues. The CDR3 nucleotides are TGCGCCAGCAGATCCTCCTCGGAGGACAGGGAAAGCATTGCCCTCTCCTATAATTCACCCCTCCACTTT. It yields the protein CASRSSSEDRESIALSYNSPLHF.